This TCR beta chain was obtained from a study of preoperative IRX-2 immunotherapy in early breast cancer. This sample's treatment: preoperative locoregional IRX-2 cytokine immunotherapy. Preoperative locoregional IRX-2 cytokine immunotherapy was tested in the phase Ib source study. Assay: immunoSEQ multiplex PCR; the TCRdb copy retains only in-frame clones and omits some. The sample lists roughly 4,000 clones; approximately 71% were seen once. Germline V CDR1 and CDR2: KGHSH, LQKENI. Trimming stripped 1 base from V and 0 bases from J, with 15 bases between. The CDR3 runs to 17 residues. The rearrangement joins TRBV18 to TRBJ1-1; D may be TRBD1 (5 bases). This receptor was obtained from a human donor with breast cancer. The sample in question was tumor tissue, obtained after IRX-2 immunotherapy. Here the CDR3 DNA reads TGTGCCAGCTCACCACTTGGGGCAGGGCTGATGAACACTGAAGCTTTCTTT. This encodes CASSPLGAGLMNTEAFF.